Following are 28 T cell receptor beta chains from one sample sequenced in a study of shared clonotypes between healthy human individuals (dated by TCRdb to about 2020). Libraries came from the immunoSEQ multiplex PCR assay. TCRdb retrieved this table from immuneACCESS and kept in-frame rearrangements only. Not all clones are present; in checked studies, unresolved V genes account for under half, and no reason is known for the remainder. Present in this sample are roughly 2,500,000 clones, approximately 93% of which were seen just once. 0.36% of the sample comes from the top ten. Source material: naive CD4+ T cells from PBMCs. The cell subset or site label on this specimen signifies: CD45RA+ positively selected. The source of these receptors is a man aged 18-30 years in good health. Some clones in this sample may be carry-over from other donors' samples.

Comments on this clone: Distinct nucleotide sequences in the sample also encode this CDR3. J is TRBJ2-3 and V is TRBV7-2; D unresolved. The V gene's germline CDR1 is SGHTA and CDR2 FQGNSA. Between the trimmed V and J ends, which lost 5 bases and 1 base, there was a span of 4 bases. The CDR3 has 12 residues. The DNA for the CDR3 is TGTGCCAGCAGCCCTCGCACAGATACGCAGTATTTT. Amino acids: CASSPRTDTQYF.

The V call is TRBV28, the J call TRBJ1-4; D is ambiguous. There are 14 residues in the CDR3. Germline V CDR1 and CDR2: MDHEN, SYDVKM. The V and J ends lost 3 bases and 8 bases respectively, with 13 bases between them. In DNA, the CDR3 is TGTGCCAGCAGTTTCCCCGGACGCCGCGAAAAACTGTTTTTT. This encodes CASSFPGRREKLFF.

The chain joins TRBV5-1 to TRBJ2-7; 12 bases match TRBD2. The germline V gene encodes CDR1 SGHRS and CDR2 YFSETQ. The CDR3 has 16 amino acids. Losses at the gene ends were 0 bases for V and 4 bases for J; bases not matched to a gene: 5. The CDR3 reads CASSLEASGRGYEQYF. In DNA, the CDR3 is TGCGCCAGCAGCTTGGAGGCTAGCGGGAGGGGGTACGAGCAGTACTTC.

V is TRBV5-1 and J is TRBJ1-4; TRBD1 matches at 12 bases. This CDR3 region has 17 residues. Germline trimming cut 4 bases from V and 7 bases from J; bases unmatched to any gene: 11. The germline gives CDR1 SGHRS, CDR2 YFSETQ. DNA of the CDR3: TGCGCCAGCAGCGCGGGGACAGGGGGCCTCGGCTCTGAAAAACTGTTTTTT. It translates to CASSAGTGGLGSEKLFF.

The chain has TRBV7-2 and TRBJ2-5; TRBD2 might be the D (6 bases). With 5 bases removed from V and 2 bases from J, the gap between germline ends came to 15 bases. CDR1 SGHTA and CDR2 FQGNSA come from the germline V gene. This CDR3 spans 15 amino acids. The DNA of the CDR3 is TGTGCCAGCAGCCGCAACGGGGGACTGCAAGAGACCCAGTACTTC. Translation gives CASSRNGGLQETQYF. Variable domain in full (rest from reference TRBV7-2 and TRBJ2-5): GAGVSQSPSNKVTEKGKDVELRCDPISGHTALYWYRQSLGQGLEFLIYFQGNSAPDKSGLPSDRFSAERTGGSVSTLTIQRTQQEDSAVYLCASSRNGGLQETQYFGPGTRLLVL.

CDR3 residues: CASSSRGLISPAGNTIYF. The CDR3 DNA sequence: TGCGCCAGCAGTTCCCGAGGACTTATCTCCCCTGCTGGAAACACCATATATTTT. The chain joins TRBV5-1 to TRBJ1-3; D ambiguous. The CDR3 is 18 residues long. Trimming took 5 bases from V and 2 from J, leaving 23 bases between them. Germline lookup yields CDR1 SGHRS and CDR2 YFSETQ.

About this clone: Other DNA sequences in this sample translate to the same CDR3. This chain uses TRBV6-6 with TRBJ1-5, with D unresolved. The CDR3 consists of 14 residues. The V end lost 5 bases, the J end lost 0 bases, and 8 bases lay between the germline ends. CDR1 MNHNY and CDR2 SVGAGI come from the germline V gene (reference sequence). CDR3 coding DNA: TGTGCCAGCAGTAGGACTGATAGCAATCAGCCCCAGCATTTT. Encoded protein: CASSRTDSNQPQHF.

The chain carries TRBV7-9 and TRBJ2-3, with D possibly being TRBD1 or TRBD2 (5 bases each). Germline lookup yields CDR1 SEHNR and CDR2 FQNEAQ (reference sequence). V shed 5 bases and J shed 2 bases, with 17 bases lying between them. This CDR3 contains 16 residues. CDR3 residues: CASSTRDRGPTDTQYF. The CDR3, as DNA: TGTGCCAGCAGCACCCGGGACCGAGGTCCCACAGATACGCAGTATTTT.

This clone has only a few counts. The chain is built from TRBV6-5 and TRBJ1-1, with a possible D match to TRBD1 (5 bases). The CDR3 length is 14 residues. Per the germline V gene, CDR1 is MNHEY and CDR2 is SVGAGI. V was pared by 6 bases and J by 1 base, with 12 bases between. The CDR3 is CASRKGRTNTEAFF. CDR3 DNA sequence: TGTGCCAGCAGGAAGGGACGGACGAACACTGAAGCTTTCTTT.

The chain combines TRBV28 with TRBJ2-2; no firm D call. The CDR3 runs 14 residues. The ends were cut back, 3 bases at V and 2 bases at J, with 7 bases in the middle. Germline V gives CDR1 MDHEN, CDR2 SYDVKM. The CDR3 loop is CASSFVGNTGELFF. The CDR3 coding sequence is TGTGCCAGCAGTTTCGTGGGAAACACCGGGGAGCTGTTTTTT.

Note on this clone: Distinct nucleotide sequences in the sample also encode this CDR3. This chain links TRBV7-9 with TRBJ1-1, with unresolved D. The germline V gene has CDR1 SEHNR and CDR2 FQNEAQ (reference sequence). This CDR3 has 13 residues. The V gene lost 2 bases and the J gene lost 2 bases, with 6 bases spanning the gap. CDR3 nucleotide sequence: TGTGCCAGCAGCTTATACGGCAACACTGAAGCTTTCTTT. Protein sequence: CASSLYGNTEAFF.

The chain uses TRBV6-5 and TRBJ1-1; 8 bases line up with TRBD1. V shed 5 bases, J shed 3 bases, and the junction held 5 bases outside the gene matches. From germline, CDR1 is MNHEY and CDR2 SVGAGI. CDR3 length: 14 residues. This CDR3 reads CASSKLTGDTEAFF. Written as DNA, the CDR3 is TGTGCCAGCAGTAAACTGACAGGGGACACTGAAGCTTTCTTT.

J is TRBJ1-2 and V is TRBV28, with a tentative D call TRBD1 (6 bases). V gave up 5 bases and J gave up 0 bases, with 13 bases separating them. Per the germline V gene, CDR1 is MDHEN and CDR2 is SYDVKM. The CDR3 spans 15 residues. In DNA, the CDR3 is TGTGCCAGCAGTGCGGGGGACACATCTAACTATGGCTACACCTTC. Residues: CASSAGDTSNYGYTF.

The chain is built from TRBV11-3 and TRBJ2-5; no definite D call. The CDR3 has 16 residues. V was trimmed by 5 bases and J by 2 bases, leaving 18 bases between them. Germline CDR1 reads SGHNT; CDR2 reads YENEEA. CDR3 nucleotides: TGTGCCAGCAGCGCCTCCGGCGTGGGTGGGCAAGAGACCCAGTACTTC. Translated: CASSASGVGGQETQYF.

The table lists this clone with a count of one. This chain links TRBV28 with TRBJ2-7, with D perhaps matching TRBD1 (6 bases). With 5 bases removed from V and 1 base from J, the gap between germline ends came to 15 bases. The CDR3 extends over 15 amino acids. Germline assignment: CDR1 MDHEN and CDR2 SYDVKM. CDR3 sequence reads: CASSTHRVSSYEQYF. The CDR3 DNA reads TGTGCCAGCAGTACCCACAGGGTGTCATCCTACGAGCAGTACTTC.

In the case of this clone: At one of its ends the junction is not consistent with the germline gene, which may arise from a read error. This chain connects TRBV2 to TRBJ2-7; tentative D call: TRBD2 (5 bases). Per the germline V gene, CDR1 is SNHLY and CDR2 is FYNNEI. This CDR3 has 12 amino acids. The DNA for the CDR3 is TGTGCCAGCAGTGAGGGCGTTCCTAGCAGAGACTTC. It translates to CASSEGVPSRDF. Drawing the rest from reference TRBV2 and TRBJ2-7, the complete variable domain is EPEVTQTPSHQVTQMGQEVILRCVPISNHLYFYWYRQILGQKVEFLVSFYNNEISEKSEIFDDQFSVERPDGSNFTLKIRSTKLEDSAMYFCASSEGVPSRDFGPGTRLTVT.

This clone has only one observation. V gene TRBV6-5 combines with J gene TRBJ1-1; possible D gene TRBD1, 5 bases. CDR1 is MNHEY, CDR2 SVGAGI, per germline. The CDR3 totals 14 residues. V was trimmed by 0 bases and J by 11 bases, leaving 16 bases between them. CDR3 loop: CASSYSLGVSVAFF. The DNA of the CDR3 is TGTGCCAGCAGTTACTCGTTAGGGGTTTCGGTCGCTTTCTTT.

As DNA, the CDR3 is TGTGCCAGCACCACACAGGGGGCGTGGTCCGGGGAGCTGTTTTTT. It translates to CASTTQGAWSGELFF. The rearrangement links TRBV5-8 to TRBJ2-2; TRBD1 matches 9 bases. CDR1 SGHTS and CDR2 YDEGEE come from the germline V gene. After removal of 6 bases from V and 6 bases from J, the junction contained 9 bases not matched to a gene. The CDR3 length is 15 residues.

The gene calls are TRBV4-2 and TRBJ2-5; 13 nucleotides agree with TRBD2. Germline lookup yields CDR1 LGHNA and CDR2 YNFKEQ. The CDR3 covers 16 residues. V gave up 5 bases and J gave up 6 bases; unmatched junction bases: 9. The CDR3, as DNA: TGTGCCAGCAGCTTGGCCGGACTAGCGGGAGAGAAGACCCAGTACTTC. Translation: CASSLAGLAGEKTQYF.

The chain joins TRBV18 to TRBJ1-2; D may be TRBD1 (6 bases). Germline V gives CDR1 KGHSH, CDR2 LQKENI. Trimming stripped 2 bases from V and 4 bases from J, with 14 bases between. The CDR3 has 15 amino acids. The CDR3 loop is CASSPSAGTFYGYTF. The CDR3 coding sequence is TGTGCCAGCTCACCATCCGCCGGGACATTCTATGGCTACACCTTC.

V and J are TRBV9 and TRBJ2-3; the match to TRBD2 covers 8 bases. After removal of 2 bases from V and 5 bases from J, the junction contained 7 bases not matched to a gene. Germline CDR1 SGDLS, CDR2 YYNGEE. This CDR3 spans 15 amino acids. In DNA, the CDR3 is TGTGCCAGCAGCGTGCGCCCCCGGGGGGGAGATACGCAGTATTTT. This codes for CASSVRPRGGDTQYF.

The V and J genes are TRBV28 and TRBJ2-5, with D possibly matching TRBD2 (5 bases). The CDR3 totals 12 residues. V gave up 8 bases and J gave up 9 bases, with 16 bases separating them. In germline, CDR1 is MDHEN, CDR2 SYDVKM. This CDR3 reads CASGLRRPAQYF. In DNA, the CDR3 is TGTGCCAGCGGACTTAGGAGGCCGGCCCAGTACTTC.

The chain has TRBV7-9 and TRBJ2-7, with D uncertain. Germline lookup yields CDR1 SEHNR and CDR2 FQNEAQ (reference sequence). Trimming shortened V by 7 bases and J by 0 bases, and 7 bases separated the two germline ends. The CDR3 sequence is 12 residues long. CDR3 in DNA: TGTGCCAGCAAAGGCGGCTCCTACGAGCAGTACTTC. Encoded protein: CASKGGSYEQYF. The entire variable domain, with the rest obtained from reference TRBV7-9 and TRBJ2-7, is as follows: DTGVSQNPRHKITKRGQNVTFRCDPISEHNRLYWYRQTLGQGPEFLTYFQNEAQLEKSRLLSDRFSAERPKGSFSTLEIQRTEQGDSAMYLCASKGGSYEQYFGPGTRLTVT.

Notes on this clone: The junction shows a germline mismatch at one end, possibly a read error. The CDR3 coding sequence is TGCACCGCAGCGACAAACACCGGGGAGCTGTTTTTT. Translated: CTAATNTGELFF. The chain recombines TRBV28 with TRBJ2-2; D not resolved. CDR3 size: 12 residues. The germline gives CDR1 MDHEN, CDR2 SYDVKM.

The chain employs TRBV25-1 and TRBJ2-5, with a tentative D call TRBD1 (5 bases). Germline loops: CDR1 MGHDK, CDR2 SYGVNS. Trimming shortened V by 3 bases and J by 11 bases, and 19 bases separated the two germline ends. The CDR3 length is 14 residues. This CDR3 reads CASSDPPGHMEQYF. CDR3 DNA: TGTGCCAGCAGTGATCCACCAGGGCACATGGAGCAGTACTTC. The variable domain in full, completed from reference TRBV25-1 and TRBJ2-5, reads EADIYQTPRYLVIGTGKKITLECSQTMGHDKMYWYQQDPGMELHLIHYSYGVNSTEKGDLSSESTVSRIRTEHFPLTLESARPSHTSQYLCASSDPPGHMEQYFGPGTRLLVL.

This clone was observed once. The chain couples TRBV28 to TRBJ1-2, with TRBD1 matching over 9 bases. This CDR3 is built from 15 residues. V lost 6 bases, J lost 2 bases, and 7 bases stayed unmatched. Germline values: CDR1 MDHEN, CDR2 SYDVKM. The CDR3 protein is CASSLTQGANYGYTF. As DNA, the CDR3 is TGTGCCAGCAGCCTTACACAGGGGGCGAACTATGGCTACACCTTC.

For the CDR3, the DNA is TGTGCCAGCAGTGGGCGACTAGCGGGAGAGGGTAATGAGCAGTTCTTC. Translation gives CASSGRLAGEGNEQFF. J is TRBJ2-1 and V is TRBV2; the match to TRBD2 covers 12 bases. The CDR3 sequence is 16 residues long. CDR1 and CDR2 (germline): SNHLY, FYNNEI. Unmatched junction bases numbered 8, after V lost 4 bases and J lost 7 bases. The full variable domain, with the rest looked up from reference TRBV2 and TRBJ2-1, is EPEVTQTPSHQVTQMGQEVILRCVPISNHLYFYWYRQILGQKVEFLVSFYNNEISEKSEIFDDQFSVERPDGSNFTLKIRSTKLEDSAMYFCASSGRLAGEGNEQFFGPGTRLTVL.

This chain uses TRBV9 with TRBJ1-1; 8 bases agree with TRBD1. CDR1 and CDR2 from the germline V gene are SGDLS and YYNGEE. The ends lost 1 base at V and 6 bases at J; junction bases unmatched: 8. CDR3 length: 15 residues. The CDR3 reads CASSVSPGQGAEAFF. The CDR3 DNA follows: TGTGCCAGCAGCGTATCCCCTGGACAGGGCGCTGAAGCTTTCTTT.